These T cell receptor beta chains were read from a single sample in a study of vaccination and CD4 T cells after COVID-19. TCRdb reprocessed the PCR reads with MiXCR, giving one entry per CDR3 protein. The sample contains some 15,000 distinct CDR3 sequences, roughly 50% of which appear only once. No antigen is known for these receptors. Sequenced material: CD4+ T cells from blood, cultured in vitro. The receptor source for this set is a human donor who had recovered from COVID-19. Each CDR3 is given with its conserved first and last residue. D genes are given only for firm matches. Where a row states a size, it is once, few, many or the class of an expanded clone; other rows omit it.

J gene	clone size	V gene	D gene	CDR3 protein	CDR3 DNA
TRBJ2-4	-	TRBV7-2	-	CASSPGLTWRAKNIQYF	TGTGCCAGCAGCCCGGGGCTGACGTGGAGAGCCAAAAACATTCAGTACTTC
TRBJ2-7	-	TRBV5-1	TRBD2	CASSLALASGRSYEQYF	TGCGCCAGCAGCTTGGCCCTAGCTAGCGGGAGATCCTACGAGCAGTACTTC
TRBJ1-1	few	TRBV7-2	-	CASSLVENTEAFF	TGTGCCAGCAGCTTAGTAGAGAACACTGAAGCTTTCTTT
TRBJ2-7	-	TRBV7-2	TRBD2	CASSWGTSGRNDEQYF	TGTGCCAGCAGCTGGGGGACTAGCGGGAGGAACGACGAGCAGTACTTC
TRBJ1-2	few	TRBV2	-	CASSAQDGGYTF	TGTGCCAGCAGTGCACAGGACGGCGGCTACACCTTC
TRBJ2-3	-	TRBV18	TRBD1	CASSPVGQGADTQYF	TGTGCCAGCTCACCGGTTGGACAGGGGGCAGATACGCAGTATTTT
TRBJ1-1	-	TRBV30	TRBD1	CAWSVGQGTEAFF	TGTGCCTGGAGTGTAGGACAGGGGACTGAAGCTTTCTTT
TRBJ2-1	-	TRBV5-4	TRBD1	CASSLTGGYNEQFF	TGTGCCAGCAGCTTGACAGGGGGCTACAATGAGCAGTTCTTC
TRBJ2-5	-	TRBV9	TRBD1	CASISPLGQGERETQYF	TGTGCCAGCATCTCCCCTTTGGGACAGGGTGAGAGAGAGACCCAGTACTTC
TRBJ1-2	-	TRBV28	-	CASATIGVMGNYGYTF	TGTGCCAGCGCGACCATTGGGGTTATGGGCAACTATGGCTACACCTTC
TRBJ2-7	-	TRBV20-1	-	CSANGRATYEQYF	TGCAGTGCTAATGGGCGGGCTACCTACGAGCAGTACTTC
TRBJ2-7	few	TRBV6-5	-	CASSYFLGDFSYEQYF	TGTGCCAGCAGTTACTTCCTGGGGGACTTCTCCTACGAGCAGTACTTC
TRBJ2-1	-	TRBV7-2	-	CASSLAWTANNEQFF	TGTGCCAGCAGCTTAGCGTGGACAGCGAACAATGAGCAGTTCTTC
TRBJ2-3	-	TRBV6-1	TRBD1	CASSPQTGGTDTQYF	TGTGCCAGCAGTCCCCAGACAGGGGGCACAGATACGCAGTATTTT
TRBJ1-2	few	TRBV27	-	CASSSDSHGYTF	TGTGCCAGCAGTTCGGACAGTCATGGCTACACCTTC
TRBJ2-3	once	TRBV21-1	-	CASSPGDSSTDTQYF	TGTGCCAGCTCCCCAGGTGATTCTAGCACAGATACGCAGTATTTT
TRBJ1-5	few	TRBV19	-	CASRLRFLQHSNQPQHF	TGTGCCAGTAGGCTCCGGTTCCTCCAGCACTCCAATCAGCCCCAGCATTTT
TRBJ1-1	few	TRBV6-5	-	CASSYSGMVDTEAFF	TGTGCCAGCAGTTACTCGGGGATGGTAGACACTGAAGCTTTCTTT
TRBJ1-3	-	TRBV12-3/TRBV12-4	-	CASSFYAGASGNTIYF	TGTGCCAGCAGTTTTTACGCAGGGGCCTCTGGAAACACCATATATTTT
TRBJ2-7	-	TRBV6-1	TRBD1	CASSVDRVPALYEQYF	TGTGCCAGCAGTGTCGACAGGGTTCCCGCACTCTACGAGCAGTACTTC
TRBJ2-1	few	TRBV20-1	-	CSATTEGGGRDEQFF	TGCAGTGCTACCACCGAGGGGGGAGGAAGGGATGAGCAGTTCTTC
TRBJ1-6	-	TRBV7-9	TRBD1	CASRGTALNSPLHF	TGTGCCAGCAGGGGGACAGCCCTTAATTCACCCCTCCACTTT
TRBJ1-4	-	TRBV19	-	CASTVSGSRHEKLFF	TGTGCCAGTACGGTCAGCGGCAGCCGCCATGAAAAACTGTTTTTT
TRBJ1-1	-	TRBV27	TRBD1	CASRRAYGTGPRITEAFF	TGTGCCAGCAGACGCGCATACGGGACAGGACCTCGGATCACTGAAGCTTTCTTT
TRBJ2-5	few	TRBV10-3	-	CAISEVGDFWRETQYF	TGTGCCATCAGTGAAGTGGGGGACTTTTGGCGAGAGACCCAGTACTTC
TRBJ1-1	few	TRBV6-1	TRBD1	CASRPAGGNTEAFF	TGTGCCAGCAGGCCCGCAGGGGGAAACACTGAAGCTTTCTTT
TRBJ2-3	-	TRBV20-1	-	CSANYREGVADTQYF	TGCAGTGCTAACTACAGGGAAGGCGTCGCAGATACGCAGTATTTT
TRBJ2-3	-	TRBV27	TRBD1	CASSINTGDDTQYF	TGTGCCAGCAGTATCAATACAGGGGATGATACGCAGTATTTT
TRBJ1-2	-	TRBV27	-	CASSVDRGGGYTF	TGTGCCAGCAGTGTGGACAGAGGGGGTGGCTACACCTTC
TRBJ2-7	few	TRBV6-2/TRBV6-3	-	CASSLDFSYEQYF	TGTGCCAGCAGTCTCGACTTCTCCTACGAGCAGTACTTC
TRBJ2-7	once	TRBV27	-	CASSRDTFYEQYF	TGTGCCAGCAGCCGGGACACCTTCTACGAGCAGTACTTC
TRBJ2-7	-	TRBV7-2	TRBD1	CASSFGTGGENEQYF	TGTGCCAGCAGCTTTGGAACAGGGGGTGAGAACGAGCAGTACTTC
TRBJ2-3	-	TRBV29-1	-	CSARRREVADTQYF	TGCAGCGCTCGTCGGCGGGAAGTCGCAGATACGCAGTATTTT
TRBJ2-2	-	TRBV19	-	CASSTRDGNTGELFF	TGTGCCAGTAGTACCCGGGACGGAAACACCGGGGAGCTGTTTTTT
TRBJ2-1	-	TRBV20-1	TRBD2	CSATKSGRAQGYNEQFF	TGCAGTGCTACCAAGAGCGGGAGGGCCCAAGGCTACAATGAGCAGTTCTTC
TRBJ2-3	-	TRBV20-1	-	CSARDERQSTDTQYF	TGCAGTGCTAGAGATGAGCGGCAGAGCACAGATACGCAGTATTTT
TRBJ2-7	few	TRBV20-1	-	CSARRAETYEQYF	TGCAGTGCTAGAAGAGCGGAGACCTACGAGCAGTACTTC
TRBJ1-6	-	TRBV27	TRBD1	CASSLRTGGKTPLHF	TGTGCCAGCAGTTTAAGGACAGGGGGCAAGACACCCCTCCACTTT
TRBJ2-3	few	TRBV24-1	-	CATRQHSTDTQYF	TGTGCCACCAGACAGCATAGCACAGATACGCAGTATTTT
TRBJ1-4	-	TRBV25-1	TRBD1	CASSDSTGHNEKLFF	TGTGCCAGCAGTGATTCGACAGGGCATAATGAAAAACTGTTTTTT
TRBJ1-1	few	TRBV7-9	-	CASSPLFRGRAFF	TGTGCCAGCAGCCCACTCTTCCGGGGAAGAGCTTTCTTT
TRBJ1-5	few	TRBV19	-	CASSIGVGSNQPQHF	TGTGCCAGTAGTATTGGAGTAGGGAGCAATCAGCCCCAGCATTTT
TRBJ1-1	-	TRBV18	TRBD1	CASSLQGENTEAFF	TGTGCCAGCTCATTACAGGGGGAGAACACTGAAGCTTTCTTT
TRBJ2-2	few	TRBV27	-	CASSRPLGTGELFF	TGTGCCAGCAGTCGGCCCTTGGGCACCGGGGAGCTGTTTTTT
TRBJ1-2	-	TRBV5-5	-	CASSPPTGTRGYTF	TGTGCCAGCAGCCCCCCTACAGGGACAAGGGGCTACACCTTC
TRBJ2-1	-	TRBV19	-	CASSSHQLGEQFF	TGTGCCAGTAGTTCTCACCAGCTCGGGGAGCAGTTCTTC
TRBJ2-5	-	TRBV20-1	-	CSAWLGTQETQYF	TGCAGTGCCTGGTTGGGGACGCAAGAGACCCAGTACTTC
TRBJ1-5	-	TRBV20-1	TRBD1	CSAQRGQGSQPQHF	TGCAGTGCTCAGAGAGGACAGGGTAGTCAGCCCCAGCATTTT
TRBJ2-2	few	TRBV19	-	CASSTRTAWELFF	TGTGCCAGTAGTACGCGGACGGCCTGGGAGCTGTTTTTT
TRBJ1-1	few	TRBV7-9	-	CASSLMPDTEAFF	TGTGCCAGCAGCTTAATGCCGGACACTGAAGCTTTCTTT
TRBJ2-3	-	TRBV20-1	TRBD2	CSARKGTSGMGPDTQYF	TGCAGTGCAAGGAAAGGGACTAGCGGGATGGGCCCAGATACGCAGTATTTT
TRBJ1-5	-	TRBV6-2/TRBV6-3	-	CASREEDKQPQHF	TGTGCCAGCAGGGAAGAGGACAAGCAGCCCCAGCATTTT
TRBJ1-1	-	TRBV3-1	-	CASRLGKNTEAFF	TGTGCCAGCAGACTGGGGAAGAACACTGAAGCTTTCTTT
TRBJ2-3	-	TRBV28	TRBD1	CAGGGPGQGNTDTQYF	TGTGCCGGGGGGGGCCCGGGACAGGGCAACACAGATACGCAGTATTTT
TRBJ2-1	-	TRBV6-2/TRBV6-3	TRBD2	CASCSGRTYNEQFF	TGTGCCAGCTGCAGCGGGAGGACCTACAATGAGCAGTTCTTC
TRBJ1-3	-	TRBV11-3	TRBD1	CASRDRSSGNTIYF	TGTGCCAGCCGGGACAGGAGCTCTGGAAACACCATATATTTT
TRBJ2-6	-	TRBV7-9	-	CASSLWRDSRGANVLTF	TGTGCCAGCAGCTTATGGCGGGATTCTAGAGGGGCCAACGTCCTGACTTTC